This T cell receptor beta chain appears in the sequencing data of a study of blood T cell repertoires in COVID-19. Study context: Nucleic acid was either cDNA or gDNA, and it came from T cells, B-cell-depleted T cells, or PBMCs.

Using immunoSEQ multiplex PCR, the repertoire was profiled, and TCRdb retains in-frame clones only, with some absent. The sample records some 270,000 clones, 80% to 90% being singletons. V dropped 4 bases and J dropped 3 bases, with 8 bases sitting between them. The CDR3 length is 13 residues. The germline CDR1 and CDR2 sequences are LNHDA and SQIVND (reference sequence). This TCR derives from a woman between 40 and 50 years old who had recovered from COVID-19. Material for sequencing was peripheral blood. This chain uses TRBV19 with TRBJ2-3, with D hard to call. The DNA for the CDR3 is TGTGCCAGTAGTAGCGGAGAAACAGATACGCAGTATTTT. Protein: CASSSGETDTQYF.